This T cell receptor (beta chain) was sequenced in a study of blood T cell repertoires in COVID-19. V lost 5 bases, J lost 9 bases, and 11 bases lay in between. The CDR3 has 12 amino acids. Using immunoSEQ multiplex PCR, the repertoire was profiled, and TCRdb retains in-frame clones only, with some absent. The sample records about 150,000 clones, 82% being singletons. The sequence was obtained from a woman aged 80 or older with active or convalescent COVID-19. The sequenced material came from peripheral blood. The chain joins TRBV12-3 or TRBV12-4 to TRBJ1-5, with D maybe TRBD1 (5 bases). The DNA of the CDR3 is TGTGCCAGCAGTCCCATAACAGGGCCCCAGCATTTT. Translating gives CASSPITGPQHF.